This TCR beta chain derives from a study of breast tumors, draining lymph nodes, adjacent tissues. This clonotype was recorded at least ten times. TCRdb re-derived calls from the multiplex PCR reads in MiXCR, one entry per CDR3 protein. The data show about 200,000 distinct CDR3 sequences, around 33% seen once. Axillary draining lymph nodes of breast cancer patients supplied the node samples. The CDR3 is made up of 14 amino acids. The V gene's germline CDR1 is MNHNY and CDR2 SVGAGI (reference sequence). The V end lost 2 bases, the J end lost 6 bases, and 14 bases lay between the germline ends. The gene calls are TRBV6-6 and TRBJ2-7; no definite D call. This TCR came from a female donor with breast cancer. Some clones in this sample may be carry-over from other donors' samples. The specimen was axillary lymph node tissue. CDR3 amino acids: CASSYPQEGPEQYF. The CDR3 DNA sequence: TGTGCCAGCAGTTACCCTCAGGAAGGACCCGAGCAGTACTTC.